In its sample, the clone carrying this TCR beta chain was seen many times. Its target is unknown. This entry belongs to a study of T cell repertoires in cytomegalovirus infection. Study summary: An indication of both CMV infection and matching HLA type came from public TCR beta signatures.

TCRdb redid the calling of the reads with MiXCR, one entry per CDR3 protein. The table has some 300,000 distinct CDR3 sequences, around 9.1% seen once. General study findings and limits: Cumulative public TCR beta family frequency identified CMV carriers with the relevant HLA.

J lost 5 bases, V lost 8 bases, and 8 bases had no gene match. The CDR3 sequence is 14 residues long. Sequenced: PBMCs. The TCR was taken from a human donor in good health (CMV status not recorded). Some clones in this sample may be carry-over from other donors' samples. This chain links TRBV12-3 or TRBV12-4 with TRBJ2-2; 7 positions match TRBD1. The CDR3 reads CASAYRGRTGELFF. CDR3 coding DNA: TGTGCCAGCGCCTACAGGGGAAGGACCGGGGAGCTGTTTTTT.